This T cell receptor beta chain appears in the sequencing data of a study of T cell responses to AZD1222 COVID-19 vaccine. Trimming stripped 4 bases from V and 1 base from J, with 10 bases between. The CDR3 loop spans 13 amino acids. The germline CDR1 and CDR2 sequences are GTSNPN and SVGIG (reference sequence). As regards this clone: The sample contains more than one DNA sequence encoding this CDR3.

Profiled with immunoSEQ multiplex PCR; TCRdb holds only in-frame clones, not every one. The table lists roughly 120,000 clones, around nine tenths of them singletons. This TCR was recovered from an adult in good health. V gene TRBV30 combines with J gene TRBJ1-1, with D perhaps TRBD1 (5 bases). The sequences come from peripheral blood, collected on day 0 of AZD1222 vaccination. CDR3 sequence (DNA): TGTGCCTGGACACGGCAGGGGAACACTGAAGCTTTCTTT. Its protein is CAWTRQGNTEAFF.